A selection of T cell receptor beta chains follows, all from one sample in a study of cytomegalovirus exposure and HLA in healthy donors. TCRdb keeps only in-frame clones here, not all; method: immunoSEQ multiplex PCR. The sample carries some 170,000 clones, about 81% recorded once. The sequencing sample was made of PBMCs. These receptors all come from a girl aged 2 to 10 in good health and CMV-seropositive. Each CDR3 is given with its conserved first and last residue. A D gene is named only where the DNA matches it firmly. Only part of the rows carry a size: once, few, many, or a class if the clone is expanded.

D gene	J gene	clone size	V gene	CDR3 protein	CDR3 DNA
TRBD1	TRBJ1-1	few	TRBV6-1	CASTTGVNTEAFF	TGTGCCAGCACGACAGGGGTGAACACTGAAGCTTTCTTT
NA	TRBJ2-3	NA	TRBV5-1	CASSLWSGQPTDTQYF	TGCGCCAGCAGCTTGTGGAGCGGGCAACCCACAGATACGCAGTATTTT
NA	TRBJ1-6	NA	TRBV6-1	CASSARSYNSPLHF	TGTGCCAGCAGTGCTCGCTCCTATAATTCACCCCTCCACTTT
NA	TRBJ1-1	few	TRBV23-1	CASRGGGAMNTEAFF	TGCGCCAGCAGGGGCGGAGGGGCGATGAACACTGAAGCTTTCTTT
NA	TRBJ2-3	NA	TRBV10-1	CASSDPAAASTDTQYF	TGCGCCAGCAGTGATCCCGCAGCGGCTAGCACAGATACGCAGTATTTT
NA	TRBJ1-2	few	TRBV4-1	CASRGRGKRGYTF	TGCGCCAGCAGAGGCCGGGGTAAGAGGGGCTACACCTTC
TRBD1	TRBJ1-5	few	TRBV19	CASSFGTGSNQPQHF	TGTGCCAGTAGTTTTGGGACAGGGAGCAATCAGCCCCAGCATTTT
NA	TRBJ2-5	NA	TRBV7-2	CASSLGGLGTQYF	TGTGCCAGCAGCTTGGGGGGGCTAGGGACCCAGTACTTC
TRBD1	TRBJ1-5	once	TRBV5-4	CASSRDSNQPQHF	TGTGCCAGCAGTCGGGACAGTAATCAGCCCCAGCATTTT
TRBD2	TRBJ2-3	NA	TRBV7-3	CASSLTTGGSTDTQYF	TGTGCCAGCAGCTTAACGACGGGGGGTAGCACAGATACGCAGTATTTT
TRBD1	TRBJ2-1	NA	TRBV7-9	CASSWDSYNEQFF	TGTGCCAGCAGCTGGGACAGCTATAATGAGCAGTTCTTC
NA	TRBJ1-2	NA	TRBV6-6	CASSPMQGINYGYTF	TGTGCCAGCAGTCCCATGCAGGGGATTAACTATGGCTACACCTTC
NA	TRBJ1-1	NA	TRBV7-9	CSSSPITGKMNTEAFF	TGTTCCAGCAGCCCGATTACAGGGAAAATGAACACTGAAGCTTTCTTT
NA	TRBJ2-7	NA	TRBV9	CASGEAEPSYEQYF	TGTGCCAGCGGGGAAGCGGAGCCCTCCTACGAGCAGTACTTC
TRBD1	TRBJ2-2	NA	TRBV28	CASLEGAVAGELFF	TGTGCCAGCCTTGAGGGGGCTGTAGCCGGGGAGCTGTTTTTT
TRBD2	TRBJ2-5	NA	TRBV2	CASSDSGTSVQETQYF	TGTGCCAGCAGTGATTCCGGGACTAGCGTTCAAGAGACCCAGTACTTC
TRBD2	TRBJ2-1	few	TRBV7-9	CASSWGLPHNEQFF	TGTGCCAGCAGCTGGGGACTACCCCACAATGAGCAGTTCTTC
NA	TRBJ2-1	NA	TRBV7-3	CASSLLPWAHGNEQFF	TGTGCCAGCAGCCTTCTCCCCTGGGCGCATGGGAATGAGCAGTTCTTC
NA	TRBJ2-1	NA	TRBV2	CASSEYGTLFNEQFF	TGTGCCAGCAGTGAGTATGGGACTCTCTTCAATGAGCAGTTCTTC
NA	TRBJ1-2	NA	TRBV2	CASSESEVGGYTF	TGTGCCAGCAGTGAAAGCGAAGTAGGAGGCTACACCTTC
TRBD1	TRBJ1-3	NA	TRBV30	CAWSPGTAGNTIYF	TGTGCCTGGTCTCCTGGGACAGCTGGAAACACCATATATTTT
TRBD1	TRBJ1-2	NA	TRBV29-1	CSVERGQSNYGYTF	TGCAGCGTTGAGCGGGGACAGTCTAACTATGGCTACACCTTC
NA	TRBJ2-1	NA	TRBV30	CAWGDEQFF	TGTGCCTGGGGAGATGAGCAGTTCTTC
NA	TRBJ2-3	NA	TRBV27	CASSSDRFTDTQYF	TGTGCCAGCAGTTCGGACAGATTCACAGATACGCAGTATTTT
TRBD1	TRBJ1-5	NA	TRBV28	CASSYEQGGSNQPQHF	TGTGCCAGCAGTTATGAACAGGGGGGGAGCAATCAGCCCCAGCATTTT
TRBD2	TRBJ2-2	NA	TRBV7-9	CASSPPLADLTGELFF	TGTGCCAGCAGCCCCCCGCTAGCGGACCTCACCGGGGAGCTGTTTTTT
TRBD1	TRBJ2-5	NA	TRBV7-9	CASSPDRVQETQYF	TGTGCCAGCAGCCCCGACAGGGTCCAAGAGACCCAGTACTTC
NA	TRBJ2-7	once	TRBV29-1	CSVEGTGRDEQYF	TGCAGCGTTGAAGGGACAGGGAGGGACGAGCAGTACTTC
NA	TRBJ1-3	NA	TRBV5-1	CASSLNRGNTIYF	TGCGCCAGCAGCTTGAACCGGGGGAACACCATATATTTT
NA	TRBJ2-1	NA	TRBV19	CASSDLGYNEQFF	TGTGCCAGTTCCGACCTCGGGTACAATGAGCAGTTCTTC
TRBD1	TRBJ1-3	NA	TRBV10-2	CASRTRGGGEDTIYF	TGCGCCAGCAGGACCCGAGGGGGCGGTGAAGACACCATATATTTT
TRBD1	TRBJ2-3	NA	TRBV27	CASSFTGGGGSTDTQYF	TGTGCCAGCAGTTTCACAGGGGGCGGGGGTAGCACAGATACGCAGTATTTT
NA	TRBJ1-1	once	TRBV9	CASSAQDFREAFF	TGTGCCAGCAGCGCCCAGGATTTTCGAGAAGCTTTCTTT
NA	TRBJ2-3	NA	TRBV10-3	CAIKTSTDTQYF	TGTGCCATCAAGACAAGCACAGATACGCAGTATTTT
NA	TRBJ2-5	NA	TRBV4-1	CASSQDVSVQETQYF	TGCGCCAGCAGCCAAGATGTCTCTGTGCAAGAGACCCAGTACTTC
NA	TRBJ2-1	NA	TRBV2	CASRLDSPSYNEQFF	TGTGCCAGCAGGTTAGACTCTCCGAGCTACAATGAGCAGTTCTTC
NA	TRBJ2-3	once	TRBV28	CASSLYGGDTQYF	TGTGCCAGCAGTTTATACGGAGGAGATACGCAGTATTTT
TRBD2	TRBJ2-7	NA	TRBV5-1	CASSTPSGPGSMGVKQYF	TGCGCCAGCAGCACACCTAGCGGCCCCGGGTCAATGGGAGTCAAGCAGTACTTC
NA	TRBJ2-5	NA	TRBV15	CATSAGLETQYF	TGTGCCACCAGCGCAGGGCTTGAGACCCAGTACTTC
NA	TRBJ2-3	NA	TRBV2	CAGGRGDTQYF	TGTGCCGGGGGCAGGGGAGATACGCAGTATTTT
TRBD1	TRBJ2-5	NA	TRBV27	CASSNLQGGGETQYF	TGTGCCAGCAGTAACCTACAGGGGGGAGGAGAGACCCAGTACTTC
NA	TRBJ2-1	NA	TRBV7-9	CASSRRGGEAYNEQFF	TGTGCCAGCAGCAGGAGGGGGGGGGAGGCCTACAATGAGCAGTTCTTC
NA	TRBJ1-4	once	TRBV27	CASSFRTVGNEKLFF	TGTGCCAGCAGTTTTAGAACGGTTGGTAACGAAAAACTGTTTTTT
TRBD2	TRBJ2-1	NA	TRBV30	CASSGVYNEQFF	TGTGCATCTAGCGGGGTTTACAATGAGCAGTTCTTC
TRBD2	TRBJ2-1	few	TRBV5-1	CASSSSLAGGPLRYNEQFF	TGCGCCAGCAGCTCGTCTCTAGCGGGAGGGCCCCTTAGATACAATGAGCAGTTCTTC
NA	TRBJ2-3	NA	TRBV6-1	CASSGRFGRKGTDTQYF	TGTGCCAGCAGTGGACGCTTTGGGAGGAAAGGGACGGATACGCAGTATTTT
TRBD2	TRBJ2-5	NA	TRBV11-2	CASSLDLFLAGGETQYF	TGTGCCAGCAGCTTAGATCTCTTCCTAGCGGGAGGGGAGACCCAGTACTTC
NA	TRBJ2-1	NA	TRBV14	CASSQFARVSYNEQFF	TGTGCCAGCAGCCAATTTGCCAGGGTCTCCTACAATGAGCAGTTCTTC